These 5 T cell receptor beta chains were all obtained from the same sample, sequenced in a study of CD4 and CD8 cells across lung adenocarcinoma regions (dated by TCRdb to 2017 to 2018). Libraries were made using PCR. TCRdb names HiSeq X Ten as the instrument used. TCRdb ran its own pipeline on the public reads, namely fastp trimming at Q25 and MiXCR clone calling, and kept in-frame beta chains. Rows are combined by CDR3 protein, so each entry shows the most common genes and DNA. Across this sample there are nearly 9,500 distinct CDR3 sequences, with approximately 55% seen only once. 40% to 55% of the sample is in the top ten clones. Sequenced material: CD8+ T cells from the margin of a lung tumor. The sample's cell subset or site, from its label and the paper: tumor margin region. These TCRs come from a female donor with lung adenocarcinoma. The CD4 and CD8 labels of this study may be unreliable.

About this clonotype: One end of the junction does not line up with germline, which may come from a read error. As DNA, the CDR3 is TGCGCCAGCGGTACGGGGGGACGGTACAAAGATACCCAGTATTTT. Encoded protein: CASGTGGRYKDTQYF. The J gene is TRBJ2-3, the V gene TRBV10-2, with TRBD2 matching over 7 bases. This CDR3 has 15 residues. The V gene's germline CDR1 is WSHSY and CDR2 SAAADI.

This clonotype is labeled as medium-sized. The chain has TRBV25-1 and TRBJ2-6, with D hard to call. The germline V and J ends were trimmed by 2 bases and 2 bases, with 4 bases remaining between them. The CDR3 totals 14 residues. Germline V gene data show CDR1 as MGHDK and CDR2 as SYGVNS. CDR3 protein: CASSENTGANVLTF. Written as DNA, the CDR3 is TGTGCCAGCAGTGAAAATACTGGGGCCAACGTCCTGACTTTC. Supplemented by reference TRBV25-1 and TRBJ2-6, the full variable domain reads EADIYQTPRYLVIGTGKKITLECSQTMGHDKMYWYQQDPGMELHLIHYSYGVNSTEKGDLSSESTVSRIRTEHFPLTLESARPSHTSQYLCASSENTGANVLTFGAGSRLTVL.

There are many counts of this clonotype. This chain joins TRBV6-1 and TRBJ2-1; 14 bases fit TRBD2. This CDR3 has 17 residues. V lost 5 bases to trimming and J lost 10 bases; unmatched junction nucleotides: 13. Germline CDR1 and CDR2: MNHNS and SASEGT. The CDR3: CASSPFGLAGGSDEQFF. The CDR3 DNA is TGTGCCAGCAGTCCCTTCGGACTAGCGGGAGGTTCGGACGAGCAGTTCTTC.

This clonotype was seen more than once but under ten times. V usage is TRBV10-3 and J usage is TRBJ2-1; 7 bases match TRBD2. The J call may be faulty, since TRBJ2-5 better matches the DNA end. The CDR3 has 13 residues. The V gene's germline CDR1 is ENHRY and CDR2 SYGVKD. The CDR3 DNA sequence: TGTGCCATCAGCCAGCGGGACGAAGAGACCCAGTACTTC. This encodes CAISQRDEETQYF.

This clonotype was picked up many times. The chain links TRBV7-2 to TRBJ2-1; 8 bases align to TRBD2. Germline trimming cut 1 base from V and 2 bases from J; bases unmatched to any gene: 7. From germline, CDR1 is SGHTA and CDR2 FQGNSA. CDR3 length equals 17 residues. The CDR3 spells CASSLGRASGPYNEQFF. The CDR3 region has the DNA TGTGCCAGCAGCTTAGGCCGGGCTAGCGGGCCCTACAATGAGCAGTTCTTC. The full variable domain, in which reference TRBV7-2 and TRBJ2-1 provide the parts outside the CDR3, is GAGVSQSPSNKVTEKGKDVELRCDPISGHTALYWYRQSLGQGLEFLIYFQGNSAPDKSGLPSDRFSAERTGGSVSTLTIQRTQQEDSAVYLCASSLGRASGPYNEQFFGPGTRLTVL.